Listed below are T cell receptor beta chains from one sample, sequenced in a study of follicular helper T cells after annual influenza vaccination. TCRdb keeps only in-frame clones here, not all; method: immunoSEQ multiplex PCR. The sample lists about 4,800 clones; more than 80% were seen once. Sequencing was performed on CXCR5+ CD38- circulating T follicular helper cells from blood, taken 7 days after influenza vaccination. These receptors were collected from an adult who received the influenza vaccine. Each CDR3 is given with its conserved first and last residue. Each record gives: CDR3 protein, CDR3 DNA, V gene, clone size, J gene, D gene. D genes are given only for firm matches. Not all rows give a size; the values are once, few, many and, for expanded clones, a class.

CDR3aa: CASSPGGYTEAFF
CDR3nt: TGTGCCAGCAGCCCCGGGGGATACACTGAAGCTTTCTTT
v_gene: TRBV13
abundance: -
j_gene: TRBJ1-1
d_gene: -

CDR3aa: CASTSTANIYEQYF
CDR3nt: TGTGCCAGCACCTCGACAGCTAATATATACGAGCAGTACTTC
v_gene: TRBV6-5
abundance: -
j_gene: TRBJ2-7
d_gene: -

CDR3aa: CASSLGIGRGDSPLHF
CDR3nt: TGTGCCAGCAGCTTAGGTATCGGCAGGGGAGATTCACCCCTCCACTTT
v_gene: TRBV7-2
abundance: -
j_gene: TRBJ1-6
d_gene: -

CDR3aa: CSVHSPGRGEKLFF
CDR3nt: TGCAGCGTGCATAGTCCCGGGCGGGGTGAAAAACTGTTTTTT
v_gene: TRBV29-1
abundance: -
j_gene: TRBJ1-4
d_gene: -

CDR3aa: CAWSVWTSGGWVSYEQYF
CDR3nt: TGTGCCTGGAGTGTTTGGACTAGCGGGGGGTGGGTCTCCTACGAGCAGTACTTC
v_gene: TRBV30
abundance: -
j_gene: TRBJ2-7
d_gene: TRBD2

CDR3aa: CASTPTGTGGTDTQYF
CDR3nt: TGCGCCAGCACTCCGACCGGGACAGGGGGAACAGATACGCAGTATTTT
v_gene: TRBV5-1
abundance: -
j_gene: TRBJ2-3
d_gene: TRBD1

CDR3aa: CASSLDDRQQYF
CDR3nt: TGCGCCAGCAGCTTGGATGACAGACAGCAGTACTTC
v_gene: TRBV5-1
abundance: few
j_gene: TRBJ2-7
d_gene: -

CDR3aa: CASSQAEGALAKNIQYF
CDR3nt: TGTGCCAGCAGCCAAGCGGAGGGGGCCTTAGCCAAAAACATTCAGTACTTC
v_gene: TRBV14
abundance: -
j_gene: TRBJ2-4
d_gene: -

CDR3aa: CASSPGGPRGNTEAFF
CDR3nt: TGCGCCAGCAGCCCGGGGGGCCCTCGGGGTAACACTGAAGCTTTCTTT
v_gene: TRBV5-1
abundance: -
j_gene: TRBJ1-1
d_gene: -

CDR3aa: CASSPSAYNSPLHF
CDR3nt: TGTGCCAGCTCACCATCCGCCTATAATTCACCCCTCCACTTT
v_gene: TRBV18
abundance: few
j_gene: TRBJ1-6
d_gene: -

CDR3aa: CASSFDRGYEAFF
CDR3nt: TGTGCCAGCAGCTTCGACAGGGGCTATGAAGCTTTCTTT
v_gene: TRBV5-6
abundance: -
j_gene: TRBJ1-1
d_gene: TRBD1

CDR3aa: CASSLVAAGDIQYF
CDR3nt: TGTGCCAGCAGCTTAGTAGCGGCTGGTGACATTCAGTACTTC
v_gene: TRBV7-2
abundance: -
j_gene: TRBJ2-4
d_gene: -

CDR3aa: CASSSMRQSYGYTF
CDR3nt: TGTGCCAGCAGTTCCATGAGACAGTCCTATGGCTACACCTTC
v_gene: TRBV27
abundance: once
j_gene: TRBJ1-2
d_gene: -

CDR3aa: CASSSLALSYEQYF
CDR3nt: TGTGCCAGCAGTTCTCTGGCCCTCTCCTACGAGCAGTACTTC
v_gene: TRBV27
abundance: -
j_gene: TRBJ2-7
d_gene: -

CDR3aa: CATSRSAGMGLYGYTF
CDR3nt: TGTGCCACCAGCAGATCAGCAGGGATGGGACTCTATGGCTACACCTTC
v_gene: TRBV15
abundance: -
j_gene: TRBJ1-2
d_gene: -

CDR3aa: CASSPTTGTNQPQHF
CDR3nt: TGCGCCAGCAGTCCAACAACAGGGACAAATCAGCCCCAGCATTTT
v_gene: TRBV4-1
abundance: -
j_gene: TRBJ1-5
d_gene: -

CDR3aa: CASSSITGHSEKLFF
CDR3nt: TGTGCCAGCAGCTCAATCACGGGACATAGTGAAAAACTGTTTTTT
v_gene: TRBV11-2
abundance: -
j_gene: TRBJ1-4
d_gene: -

CDR3aa: CASSPGDRRNTEAFF
CDR3nt: TGTGCCAGCAGCCCGGGGGACAGGAGGAACACTGAAGCTTTCTTT
v_gene: TRBV7-2
abundance: -
j_gene: TRBJ1-1
d_gene: TRBD1

CDR3aa: CASSRTSGSGANVLTF
CDR3nt: TGTGCCAGCAGCCGGACTAGTGGGTCTGGGGCCAACGTCCTGACTTTC
v_gene: TRBV7-2
abundance: -
j_gene: TRBJ2-6
d_gene: TRBD2

CDR3aa: CASSLDVYEQYF
CDR3nt: TGCGCCAGCAGCTTGGACGTATACGAGCAGTACTTC
v_gene: TRBV5-1
abundance: -
j_gene: TRBJ2-7
d_gene: -

CDR3aa: CASSRGTGLNTEAFF
CDR3nt: TGTGCCAGCAGTAGAGGGACAGGTTTGAACACTGAAGCTTTCTTT
v_gene: TRBV2
abundance: -
j_gene: TRBJ1-1
d_gene: TRBD1

CDR3aa: CASSLAGREQYF
CDR3nt: TGTGCCAGCAGCTTGGCGGGGCGCGAGCAGTACTTC
v_gene: TRBV7-2
abundance: -
j_gene: TRBJ2-7
d_gene: -

CDR3aa: CASSLIGANTEAFF
CDR3nt: TGTGCCAGCAGCTTAATAGGGGCGAACACTGAAGCTTTCTTT
v_gene: TRBV5-4
abundance: -
j_gene: TRBJ1-1
d_gene: -

CDR3aa: CASSFSGNYGYTF
CDR3nt: TGTGCCAGCAGCTTTTCGGGCAACTATGGCTACACCTTC
v_gene: TRBV11-2
abundance: -
j_gene: TRBJ1-2
d_gene: -

CDR3aa: CASSMRTGGQYGYTF
CDR3nt: TGTGCCAGTAGTATGCGGACAGGGGGCCAATATGGCTACACCTTC
v_gene: TRBV19
abundance: -
j_gene: TRBJ1-2
d_gene: TRBD1

CDR3aa: CASPRVDEKLFF
CDR3nt: TGTGCCAGCCCGCGGGTGGACGAAAAACTGTTTTTT
v_gene: TRBV12-1
abundance: -
j_gene: TRBJ1-4
d_gene: -

CDR3aa: CAISPSSGSTDTQYF
CDR3nt: TGTGCCATCAGTCCATCGAGCGGGAGCACAGATACGCAGTATTTT
v_gene: TRBV10-3
abundance: -
j_gene: TRBJ2-3
d_gene: -

CDR3aa: CASSESRGNTEAFF
CDR3nt: TGTGCCAGCAGTGAAAGTAGGGGGAACACTGAAGCTTTCTTT
v_gene: TRBV6-1
abundance: -
j_gene: TRBJ1-1
d_gene: -

CDR3aa: CASSLGGNQETQYF
CDR3nt: TGTGCTAGCAGTTTGGGCGGGAACCAAGAGACCCAGTACTTC
v_gene: TRBV7-7
abundance: -
j_gene: TRBJ2-5
d_gene: -

CDR3aa: CASSRDRGHGYTF
CDR3nt: TGTGCCAGCAGTCGGGACAGGGGGCATGGCTACACCTTC
v_gene: TRBV7-2
abundance: -
j_gene: TRBJ1-2
d_gene: TRBD1

CDR3aa: CASSVGSRQLEELFF
CDR3nt: TGTGCCAGCAGCGTAGGATCTCGTCAGTTAGAGGAGCTGTTTTTT
v_gene: TRBV9
abundance: -
j_gene: TRBJ2-2
d_gene: -

CDR3aa: CASSSTGDTQYF
CDR3nt: TGTGCCAGCAGCTCAACAGGGGATACGCAGTATTTT
v_gene: TRBV7-3
abundance: -
j_gene: TRBJ2-3
d_gene: -

CDR3aa: CASSFPGGGYTF
CDR3nt: TGTGCCAGCAGCTTCCCCGGGGGTGGCTACACCTTC
v_gene: TRBV5-6
abundance: -
j_gene: TRBJ1-2
d_gene: -

CDR3aa: CASSPVGAYGANVLTF
CDR3nt: TGTGCCAGCTCACCGGTCGGCGCTTATGGGGCCAACGTCCTGACTTTC
v_gene: TRBV18
abundance: -
j_gene: TRBJ2-6
d_gene: -

CDR3aa: CASSLAGTGVFLPGGEQYF
CDR3nt: TGTGCCAGCAGCTTAGCCGGGACAGGGGTTTTTCTCCCAGGGGGCGAGCAGTACTTC
v_gene: TRBV11-3
abundance: -
j_gene: TRBJ2-7
d_gene: TRBD1

CDR3aa: CASSSRGYEAFF
CDR3nt: TGTGCCAGCAGTTCTCGTGGCTATGAAGCTTTCTTT
v_gene: TRBV27
abundance: -
j_gene: TRBJ1-1
d_gene: -

CDR3aa: CASSLSFPANYGYTF
CDR3nt: TGTGCCAGCAGTTTATCGTTCCCAGCCAACTATGGCTACACCTTC
v_gene: TRBV27
abundance: -
j_gene: TRBJ1-2
d_gene: -

CDR3aa: CASIQPQHF
CDR3nt: TGTGCCAGCATTCAGCCCCAGCATTTT
v_gene: TRBV27
abundance: few
j_gene: TRBJ1-5
d_gene: -

CDR3aa: CASSQGPPKRLSGNTIYF
CDR3nt: TGCGCCAGCAGTCAAGGCCCTCCAAAGCGCCTCTCTGGAAACACCATATATTTT
v_gene: TRBV23-1
abundance: -
j_gene: TRBJ1-3
d_gene: -

CDR3aa: CASSQERSKEGYTF
CDR3nt: TGTGCCAGCAGCCAAGAAAGGTCCAAAGAGGGCTACACCTTC
v_gene: TRBV14
abundance: -
j_gene: TRBJ1-2
d_gene: -

CDR3aa: CASSVGSRDEQFF
CDR3nt: TGTGCCAGCAGTGTCGGTAGCCGGGATGAGCAGTTCTTC
v_gene: TRBV2
abundance: -
j_gene: TRBJ2-1
d_gene: -

CDR3aa: CASSSRSGYTF
CDR3nt: TGTGCCAGCAGCTCGCGGAGTGGCTACACCTTC
v_gene: TRBV7-9
abundance: -
j_gene: TRBJ1-2
d_gene: -

CDR3aa: CASSPARGGNTEAFF
CDR3nt: TGTGCCAGCAGCCCCGCCAGGGGGGGAAACACTGAAGCTTTCTTT
v_gene: TRBV9
abundance: -
j_gene: TRBJ1-1
d_gene: TRBD1

CDR3aa: CASSLEAGGILAKNIQYF
CDR3nt: TGTGCCAGCAGCTTAGAAGCGGGGGGAATCCTAGCCAAAAACATTCAGTACTTC
v_gene: TRBV7-2
abundance: -
j_gene: TRBJ2-4
d_gene: TRBD2

CDR3aa: CASSHSGQGNEQFF
CDR3nt: TGTGCCAGCAGCCACTCGGGACAAGGGAATGAGCAGTTCTTC
v_gene: TRBV7-9
abundance: -
j_gene: TRBJ2-1
d_gene: -

CDR3aa: CASSLYSEAFF
CDR3nt: TGTGCCAGCAGCTTATACAGTGAAGCTTTCTTT
v_gene: TRBV5-4
abundance: -
j_gene: TRBJ1-1
d_gene: -

CDR3aa: CASSLQQGATGNTIYF
CDR3nt: TGTGCCAGCAGTTTACAGCAGGGGGCGACTGGAAACACCATATATTTT
v_gene: TRBV28
abundance: -
j_gene: TRBJ1-3
d_gene: TRBD1

CDR3aa: CASSSLIGASYNEQFF
CDR3nt: TGTGCCAGCAGCTCCCTCATAGGGGCGTCCTACAATGAGCAGTTCTTC
v_gene: TRBV7-9
abundance: -
j_gene: TRBJ2-1
d_gene: -

CDR3aa: CASSLRAGYVNTEAFF
CDR3nt: TGTGCCAGCAGCTTACGAGCGGGGTACGTAAACACTGAAGCTTTCTTT
v_gene: TRBV5-6
abundance: -
j_gene: TRBJ1-1
d_gene: -

CDR3aa: CATSPDRARDSPLHF
CDR3nt: TGTGCCACCTCTCCCGACAGGGCTCGAGATTCACCCCTCCACTTT
v_gene: TRBV10-3
abundance: few
j_gene: TRBJ1-6
d_gene: TRBD1

CDR3aa: CASSPVGGALYNEQFF
CDR3nt: TGTGCCAGCTCACCGGTCGGGGGGGCGCTTTACAATGAGCAGTTCTTC
v_gene: TRBV18
abundance: once
j_gene: TRBJ2-1
d_gene: TRBD2

CDR3aa: CASSLVGYEQYF
CDR3nt: TGTGCCAGCAGCTTGGTGGGCTACGAGCAGTACTTC
v_gene: TRBV7-9
abundance: -
j_gene: TRBJ2-7
d_gene: -

CDR3aa: CASSSRQSMNTEAFF
CDR3nt: TGTGCCAGCAGCTCGAGACAGAGCATGAACACTGAAGCTTTCTTT
v_gene: TRBV7-9
abundance: -
j_gene: TRBJ1-1
d_gene: -

CDR3aa: CASGRASGTANTEAFF
CDR3nt: TGTGCTAGTGGCCGGGCCTCCGGGACGGCTAACACTGAAGCTTTCTTT
v_gene: TRBV12-5
abundance: -
j_gene: TRBJ1-1
d_gene: -

CDR3aa: CASSRTDGNTIYF
CDR3nt: TGTGCCAGCAGTAGGACAGATGGAAACACCATATATTTT
v_gene: TRBV6-1
abundance: -
j_gene: TRBJ1-3
d_gene: -

CDR3aa: CASSLDRAGANVLTF
CDR3nt: TGTGCCAGCAGCTTAGACAGGGCTGGGGCCAACGTCCTGACTTTC
v_gene: TRBV7-2
abundance: -
j_gene: TRBJ2-6
d_gene: -

CDR3aa: CASSLEDSRNTEAFF
CDR3nt: TGCGCCAGCAGCCTGGAAGACAGTAGGAACACTGAAGCTTTCTTT
v_gene: TRBV5-1
abundance: -
j_gene: TRBJ1-1
d_gene: -